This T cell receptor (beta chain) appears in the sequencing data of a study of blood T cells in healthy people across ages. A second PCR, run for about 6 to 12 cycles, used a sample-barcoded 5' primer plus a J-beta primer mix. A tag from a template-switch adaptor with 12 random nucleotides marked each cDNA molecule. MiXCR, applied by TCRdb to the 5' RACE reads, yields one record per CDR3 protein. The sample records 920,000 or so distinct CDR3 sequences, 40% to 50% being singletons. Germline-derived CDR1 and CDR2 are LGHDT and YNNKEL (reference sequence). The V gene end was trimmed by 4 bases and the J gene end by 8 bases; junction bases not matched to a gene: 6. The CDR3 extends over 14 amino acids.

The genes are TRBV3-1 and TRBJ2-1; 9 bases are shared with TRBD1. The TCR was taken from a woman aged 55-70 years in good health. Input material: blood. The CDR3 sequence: CASSLRRDRDEQFF. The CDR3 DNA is TGTGCCAGCAGCCTTCGCCGGGACAGGGATGAGCAGTTCTTC.